The 22 T cell receptor beta chains reported below all come from one sample, sequenced in a study of T cell repertoires in cytomegalovirus infection. TCRdb re-called the reads with MiXCR, one entry per CDR3 protein. This sample has more than 250,000 distinct CDR3 sequences; about 13% occur once, and the top ten carry around 8.1%. Sequenced sample: PBMCs. The origin of the receptors is a human donor in good health (CMV status not recorded). Some clones in this sample may be carry-over from other donors' samples.

In this sample, this clonotype turned up many times. The chain links TRBV7-8 to TRBJ1-6, with 8 positions matching TRBD1. The CDR3 is 15 residues long. V shed 5 bases, J shed 9 bases, and the junction held 9 bases outside the gene matches. Germline lookup yields CDR1 SGHVS and CDR2 FQNEAQ. The chain's CDR3 is CASSASAGGASPLHF. The CDR3 region has the DNA TGTGCCAGCAGCGCTTCGGCAGGGGGCGCTTCACCCCTCCACTTT. The variable domain in full, completed from reference TRBV7-8 and TRBJ1-6, reads GAGVSQSPRYKVAKRGQDVALRCDPISGHVSLFWYQQALGQGPEFLTYFQNEAQLDKSGLPSDRFFAERPEGSVSTLKIQRTQQEDSAVYLCASSASAGGASPLHFGNGTRLTVT.

In its sample, this clonotype was seen a few times. The chain has TRBV4-1 and TRBJ2-1; 9 nucleotides match TRBD2. Germline V gives CDR1 MGHRA, CDR2 YSYEKL. The CDR3 runs to 15 residues. The V segment lost 1 base and the J segment 8 bases; nucleotides outside the gene matches: 6. The CDR3, as DNA: TGCGCCAGCAGCCAAGGCGGGGGGGGCCTCCATGAGCAGTTCTTC. It specifies CASSQGGGGLHEQFF.

J is TRBJ2-3 and V is TRBV6-2 or TRBV6-3, with 8 bases fitting TRBD2. The germline gives CDR1 MNHEY, CDR2 SVGEGT. V shed 2 bases, J shed 2 bases, and the junction held 9 bases outside the gene matches. The CDR3 totals 17 residues. CDR3 in amino acids: CASSYAPTSVSTDTQYF. The CDR3 bases are TGTGCCAGCAGTTACGCCCCGACTAGCGTGTCCACAGATACGCAGTATTTT.

This clonotype was recorded many times. The rearrangement joins TRBV6-6 to TRBJ1-1, with a tentative D call TRBD1 (6 bases). CDR3 size: 15 residues. Germline V gene data show CDR1 as MNHNY and CDR2 as SVGAGI (reference sequence). V was trimmed by 4 bases and J by 1 base, leaving 13 bases between them. The CDR3 coding sequence is TGTGCCAGCAGTTGGACGGACAGTCCGAACACTGAAGCTTTCTTT. Protein sequence: CASSWTDSPNTEAFF.

The rearrangement joins TRBV20-1 to TRBJ2-3; TRBD2 matches 8 bases. This CDR3 has 15 amino acids. CDR1 and CDR2 from the germline V gene are DFQATT and SNEGSKA (reference sequence). The V segment lost 3 bases and the J segment 4 bases; nucleotides outside the gene matches: 9. CDR3 residues: CSASPLSGGSDTQYF. CDR3 in DNA: TGCAGTGCTAGCCCGCTCAGCGGGGGATCAGATACGCAGTATTTT.

This clonotype was recorded a few times. The chain is built from TRBV4-1 and TRBJ2-7, with D perhaps assigned TRBD1 or TRBD2 (6 bases each). Trimming pared 4 bases from V and 0 bases from J, leaving 10 bases between. The CDR3 loop spans 14 amino acids. Germline values: CDR1 MGHRA, CDR2 YSYEKL. CDR3 amino acids: CASSRGAYSYEQYF. CDR3 DNA sequence: TGCGCCAGCAGCCGGGGGGCCTACTCCTACGAGCAGTACTTC.

This clonotype was picked up a small number of times. The J gene is TRBJ1-1, the V gene TRBV20-1; D remains ambiguous. Germline V gives CDR1 DFQATT, CDR2 SNEGSKA (reference sequence). V lost 5 bases, J lost 1 base, and 11 bases lay in between. The CDR3 runs 13 residues. The CDR3 loop reads CSAQSTANTEAFF. The CDR3 DNA follows: TGCAGTGCTCAGTCTACAGCGAACACTGAAGCTTTCTTT.

This clonotype came up many times. This chain connects TRBV7-2 to TRBJ2-4, with unresolved D. CDR1 and CDR2 (germline): SGHTA, FQGNSA. Deletions cut 6 bases from V and 0 bases from J, with 24 bases between. The CDR3 runs 19 residues. CDR3 bases: TGTGCCAGCAGAGAGACTCTAATTCACGTTGGCCTAGCCAAAAACATTCAGTACTTC. Its protein is CASRETLIHVGLAKNIQYF.

A few counts support this clonotype. The chain employs TRBV29-1 and TRBJ1-5; 7 positions match TRBD1. CDR3 length: 16 residues. V lost 4 bases, J lost 1 base, and 10 bases stayed unmatched. Germline assignment: CDR1 SQVTM and CDR2 ANQGSEA. The CDR3 DNA is TGCAGCGTTGCCGAGGGAGGGGGCGGAAGCAATCAGCCCCAGCATTTT. Protein: CSVAEGGGGSNQPQHF. Full variable domain (remainder filled in from reference TRBV29-1 and TRBJ1-5): SAVISQKPSRDICQRGTSLTIQCQVDSQVTMMFWYRQQPGQSLTLIATANQGSEATYESGFVIDKFPISRPNLTFSTLTVSNMSPEDSSIYLCSVAEGGGGSNQPQHFGDGTRLSIL.

This clonotype was recorded many times. The chain links TRBV2 to TRBJ2-7, with TRBD1 matching over 7 bases. The trim removed 4 bases at V and 2 bases at J, leaving 5 bases unmatched. Germline V gene sequence: CDR1 SNHLY, CDR2 FYNNEI. The CDR3 is made up of 14 amino acids. The CDR3 spells CASSARDRPYEQYF. The CDR3 DNA reads as TGTGCCAGCAGTGCCCGGGACAGACCCTACGAGCAGTACTTC.

This clonotype was detected only a few times. The chain combines TRBV18 with TRBJ1-1; tentatively, D is TRBD1 (6 bases). The CDR3 consists of 15 residues. V shed 3 bases and J shed 2 bases, with 13 bases lying between them. Germline V gene data show CDR1 as KGHSH and CDR2 as LQKENI. The CDR3 spells CASSPLGQQNTEAFF. The CDR3 DNA follows: TGTGCCAGCTCACCCCTCGGACAGCAAAACACTGAAGCTTTCTTT.

There are many counts of this clonotype. The chain is built from TRBV6-1 and TRBJ2-7; TRBD1 agrees at 10 bases. Per germline, CDR1 MNHNS and CDR2 SASEGT. The CDR3 runs to 15 residues. V gave up 7 bases and J gave up 3 bases; unmatched junction bases: 9. The CDR3 loop reads CASTSGQGNRYEQYF. The CDR3 DNA is TGTGCCAGCACTTCGGGACAGGGGAACCGCTACGAGCAGTACTTC.

This clonotype was seen at least ten times. The chain couples TRBV7-8 to TRBJ2-7; D might be TRBD1 or TRBD2, each matching 6 bases. Germline lookup yields CDR1 SGHVS and CDR2 FQNEAQ. V was trimmed by 5 bases and J by 2 bases, leaving 16 bases between them. The CDR3 runs to 15 residues. Written as DNA, the CDR3 is TGTGCCAGCAGCAAAGAGATAGGGGGGACCTACGAGCAGTACTTC. Translating it yields CASSKEIGGTYEQYF.

This clonotype was seen ten or more times. The CDR3 sequence is CASSDSSKGRNEQFF. The CDR3 region has the DNA TGTGCCAGCAGTGACTCATCGAAAGGGAGGAATGAGCAGTTCTTC. V is TRBV6-4 and J is TRBJ2-1; a possible D gene is TRBD2 (6 bases). The V and J ends lost 0 bases and 7 bases respectively, with 13 bases between them. Germline V gives CDR1 MRHNA, CDR2 SNTAGT. The CDR3 contains 15 residues.

This clonotype was counted at least ten times. This CDR3 reads CASSQEGVIKDPTEAFF. As DNA, the CDR3 is TGTGCCAGCAGTCAGGAAGGGGTAATTAAGGACCCCACTGAAGCTTTCTTT. The chain recombines TRBV14 with TRBJ1-1, with a weak D call TRBD1 (5 bases). CDR1 SGHDN and CDR2 FVKESK come from the germline V gene. CDR3 length: 17 amino acids. Trimming removed 6 bases at V and 4 bases at J, with 24 bases between.

This clonotype has a count of ten or more. V gene TRBV7-8 combines with J gene TRBJ2-7; D remains ambiguous. The CDR3 is 12 amino acids. Trimming shortened V by 2 bases and J by 5 bases, and 7 bases separated the two germline ends. CDR1 and CDR2 (germline): SGHVS, FQNEAQ. In DNA form, the CDR3 reads TGTGCCAGCAGCTTATGGCTTGACGAGCAGTACTTC. It encodes CASSLWLDEQYF. The entire variable domain, with the rest obtained from reference TRBV7-8 and TRBJ2-7, is as follows: GAGVSQSPRYKVAKRGQDVALRCDPISGHVSLFWYQQALGQGPEFLTYFQNEAQLDKSGLPSDRFFAERPEGSVSTLKIQRTQQEDSAVYLCASSLWLDEQYFGPGTRLTVT.

This clonotype occurred many times. The rearrangement joins TRBV7-2 to TRBJ2-7, with D tentatively TRBD1 (6 bases). V shed 2 bases and J shed 6 bases, with 11 bases lying between them. Per the germline V gene, CDR1 is SGHTA and CDR2 is FQGNSA. The CDR3 totals 13 residues. This CDR3 is CASSLLGALEQYF. As DNA, the CDR3 is TGTGCCAGCAGCTTATTGGGGGCCCTCGAGCAGTACTTC.

This clonotype occurred many times. This chain joins TRBV29-1 and TRBJ2-7, with TRBD1 as a possible D gene (5 bases). Germline V gene lookup returns CDR1 SQVTM and CDR2 ANQGSEA. There are 12 residues in the CDR3. V lost 2 bases to trimming and J lost 6 bases, with 11 bases between them. The CDR3 here is CSVERVTGEQYF. CDR3 in DNA: TGCAGCGTTGAAAGGGTCACAGGCGAGCAGTACTTC.

V is TRBV6-4 and J is TRBJ2-6; no clear D gene. Trimming cost V 0 bases and J 0 bases, with 3 bases left between them. Germline-derived CDR1 and CDR2 are MRHNA and SNTAGT. The CDR3 loop spans 15 amino acids. CDR3 region: CASSDSSSGANVLTF. CDR3 in DNA: TGTGCCAGCAGTGACTCCAGCTCTGGGGCCAACGTCCTGACTTTC.

This clonotype appeared many times. The rearrangement links TRBV6-1 to TRBJ2-1; the D gene is possibly TRBD2 (7 bases). The CDR3 spans 16 residues. Trimming stripped 5 bases from V and 7 bases from J, with 21 bases between. Germline assignment: CDR1 MNHNS and CDR2 SASEGT. The CDR3 nucleotides are TGTGCCAGCAGTTATGGAGCGGGACACGCAGGGAATGAGCAGTTCTTC. Protein: CASSYGAGHAGNEQFF.

The rearrangement uses TRBV20-1 and TRBJ1-6; D is unclear. The CDR3 is 14 amino acids. Germline CDR1 and CDR2: DFQATT and SNEGSKA (reference sequence). V was shortened by 7 bases and J by 9 bases, with 19 bases between the two germline ends. This CDR3 is CSVSGSGMSSPLHF. Here the CDR3 DNA reads TGCAGTGTGTCAGGATCGGGGATGAGTTCACCCCTCCACTTT.

This clonotype occurred many times. V usage is TRBV7-3 and J usage is TRBJ2-5; 11 bases align to TRBD2. V lost 5 bases, J lost 4 bases, and 6 bases stayed unmatched. The CDR3 runs 15 residues. Germline loops: CDR1 SGHTA, CDR2 FQGTGA. CDR3 sequence (DNA): TGTGCCAGCAGCCCAGATGGACTAGCGGGAGAGACCCAGTACTTC. Its translation is CASSPDGLAGETQYF.